Sequencing of this TCR beta chain was carried out in a study of cytotoxic CD8 clonotypes in ibrutinib-treated CLL. The CDR3 is 17 amino acids. The J segment lost 6 bases and the V segment lost 4 bases, leaving 15 bases of the junction unmatched. Per the germline V gene, CDR1 is KGHSH and CDR2 is LQKENI. Produced via immunoSEQ multiplex PCR; TCRdb's table is partial and in-frame only. Seen here are 150,000 to 200,000 clones, approximately 90% observed once, and the top ten hold about 3%. The J gene is TRBJ2-1, the V gene TRBV18, with 7 bases identical to TRBD2. Sequenced material: PBMCs, taken at disease progression, from a patient treated with ibrutinib. This clonotype originated in a human donor with chronic lymphocytic leukemia. The CDR3 DNA reads as TGTGCCAGCTCACTATATGCGGGAGACACCTCGGGCAATGAGCAGTTCTTC. Protein: CASSLYAGDTSGNEQFF.